This T cell receptor beta chain emerged from a study of cytomegalovirus exposure and HLA in healthy donors. PCR was performed using 60 Vbeta and 13 Jbeta primers. Only in-frame clones appear in the TCRdb table, and some are missing; sequencing was by immunoSEQ multiplex PCR. The table lists 170,000 or so clones, around four fifths of them singletons. The specimen sequenced was PBMCs. This sequence originates from a woman aged 45-65 years in good health and CMV-seropositive.

The DNA for the CDR3 is TGTGCCAGCAGCTTGTCACATCTTGCAACTAATGAAAAACTGTTTTTT. This codes for CASSLSHLATNEKLFF. This chain joins TRBV5-5 and TRBJ1-4, with D unclear. The V gene's germline CDR1 is SGHKS and CDR2 YYEKEE (reference sequence). Trimming left V 1 base short and J 0 bases short, with 10 bases between. The CDR3 extends over 16 amino acids.